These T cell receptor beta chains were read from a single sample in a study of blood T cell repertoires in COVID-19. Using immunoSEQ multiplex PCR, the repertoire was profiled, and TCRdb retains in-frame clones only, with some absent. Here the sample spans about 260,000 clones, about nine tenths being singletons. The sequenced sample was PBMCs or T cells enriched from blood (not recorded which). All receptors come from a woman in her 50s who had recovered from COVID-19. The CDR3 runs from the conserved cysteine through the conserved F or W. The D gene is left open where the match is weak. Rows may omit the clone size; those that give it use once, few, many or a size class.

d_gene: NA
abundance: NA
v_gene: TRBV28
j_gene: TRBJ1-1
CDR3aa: CASTKNTEAFF
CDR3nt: TGTGCCAGCACTAAGAACACTGAAGCTTTCTTT

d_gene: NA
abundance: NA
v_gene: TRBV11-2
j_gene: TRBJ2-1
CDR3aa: CASRRGAEGGNEQFF
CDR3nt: TGTGCCAGCAGGCGAGGAGCGGAAGGGGGCAATGAGCAGTTCTTC

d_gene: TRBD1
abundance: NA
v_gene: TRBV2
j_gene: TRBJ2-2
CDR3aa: CASSVTGGTGELFF
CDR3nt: TGTGCCAGCAGTGTTACAGGGGGCACCGGGGAGCTGTTTTTT

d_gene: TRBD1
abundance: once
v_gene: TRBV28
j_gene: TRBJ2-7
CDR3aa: CASKRIGTGGFNEQYF
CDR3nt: TGTGCCAGCAAAAGAATCGGGACAGGGGGCTTCAACGAGCAGTACTTC

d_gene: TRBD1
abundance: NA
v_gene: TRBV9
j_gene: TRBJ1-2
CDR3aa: CASSVVPDGDRGYGYTF
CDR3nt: TGTGCCAGCAGCGTAGTACCCGACGGGGACAGGGGCTATGGCTACACCTTC

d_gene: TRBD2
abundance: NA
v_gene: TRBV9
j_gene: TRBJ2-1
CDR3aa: CASSVVLAGGVDEQFF
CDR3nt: TGTGCCAGCAGCGTAGTACTAGCGGGAGGGGTTGATGAGCAGTTCTTC

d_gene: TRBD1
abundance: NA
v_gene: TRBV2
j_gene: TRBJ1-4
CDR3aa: CAAGTAGEKLFF
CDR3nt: TGTGCGGCGGGGACAGCAGGAGAAAAACTGTTTTTT

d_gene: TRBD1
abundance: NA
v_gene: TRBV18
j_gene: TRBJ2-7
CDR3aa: CASSLTGTGGAGYEQYF
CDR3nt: TGTGCCAGCTCACTAACCGGGACAGGGGGCGCGGGCTACGAGCAGTACTTC

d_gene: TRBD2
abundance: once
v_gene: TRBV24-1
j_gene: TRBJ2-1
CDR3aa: CATSDPGTSGYNEQFF
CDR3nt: TGTGCCACCAGTGACCCCGGGACTAGCGGATACAATGAGCAGTTCTTC

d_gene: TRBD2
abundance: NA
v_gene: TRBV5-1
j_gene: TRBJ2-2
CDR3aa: CASSFLSLAGENTGELFF
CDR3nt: TGCGCCAGCAGCTTTTTATCCCTAGCGGGAGAAAACACCGGGGAGCTGTTTTTT